The present T cell receptor (beta chain) was sequenced within a study of shared clonotypes between healthy human individuals. General study results and limits: Clonotype sharing across donors was expected to vary with sequencing depth. Roughly 5% was the fraction of naive CD4 clonotypes found shared across a few donors.

Per the authors' pipeline: Filtering of immunoSEQ junctional sequences could not match full-length read filtering. Data came from immunoSEQ multiplex PCR; TCRdb stores just in-frame clones and leaves some out. For V, J and clone size, that table is used; D and trimming come from the DNA. The sample carries around 2,000,000 clones, 93% recorded once. The naive CD8 population came from CD45RO-negative cells selected for CCR7, without terminally differentiated effector memory CD45RA+ cells. Comments on this clone: Its cognate antigen is unknown.

Losses at the gene ends were 2 bases for V and 4 bases for J; bases not matched to a gene: 2. Germline V gene sequence: CDR1 SGHTA, CDR2 FQGTGA. The CDR3 is made up of 14 amino acids. This receptor was obtained from a man younger than 35 in good health. Some clones in this sample may be carry-over from other donors' samples. The chain carries TRBV7-3 and TRBJ1-1, with 9 bases identical to TRBD1. Sequenced input: naive CD8+ T cells from PBMCs. In DNA form, the CDR3 reads TGTGCCAGCAGCTTAGGGACAGGGAGCACTGAAGCTTTCTTT. Protein product: CASSLGTGSTEAFF.